This T cell receptor (beta chain) was profiled in a study of T cell responses to AZD1222 COVID-19 vaccine. Points on this clone: Antigen unknown.

Some clones are missing from TCRdb's copy, which holds only in-frame ones; the method was immunoSEQ multiplex PCR. The repertoire includes 150,000 or so clones, roughly nine tenths of them detected once, and roughly 1.2% sits in the top ten. This CDR3 comprises 18 residues. The V and J ends lost 5 bases and 1 base respectively, with 23 bases between them. CDR1 SGHTA and CDR2 FQGNSA come from the germline V gene. Study results and caveats: Two doses of AZD1222 preceded a rise in Spike-specific TCR breadth and depth.

Sequenced here: peripheral blood, sampled 28 days after the second AZD1222 dose. This sequence originates from an adult who received the AZD1222 COVID-19 vaccine. The chain has TRBV7-2 and TRBJ1-2; D ambiguous. Here the CDR3 DNA reads TGTGCCAGCAGCAAAAATAAGTTCGGTGACCGAGATAACTATGGCTACACCTTC. It yields the protein CASSKNKFGDRDNYGYTF.